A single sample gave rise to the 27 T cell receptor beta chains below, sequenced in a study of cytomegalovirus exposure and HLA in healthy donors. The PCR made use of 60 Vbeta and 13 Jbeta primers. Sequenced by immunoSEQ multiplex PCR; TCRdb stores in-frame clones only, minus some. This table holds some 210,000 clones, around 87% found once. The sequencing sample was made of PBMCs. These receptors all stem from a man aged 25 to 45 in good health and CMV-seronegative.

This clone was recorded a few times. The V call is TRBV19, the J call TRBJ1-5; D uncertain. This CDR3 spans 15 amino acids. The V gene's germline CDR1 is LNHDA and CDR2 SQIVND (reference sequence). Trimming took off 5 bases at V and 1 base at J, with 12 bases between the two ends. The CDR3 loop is CASSLPPGSNQPQHF. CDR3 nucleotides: TGTGCCAGTAGTCTGCCCCCCGGGAGCAATCAGCCCCAGCATTTT.

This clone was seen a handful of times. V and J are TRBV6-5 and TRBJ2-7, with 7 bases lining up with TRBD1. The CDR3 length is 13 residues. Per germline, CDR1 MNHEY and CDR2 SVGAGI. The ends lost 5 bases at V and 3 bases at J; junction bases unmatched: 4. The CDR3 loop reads CASSRQGDYEQYF. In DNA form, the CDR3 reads TGTGCCAGCAGTAGGCAGGGGGACTACGAGCAGTACTTC.

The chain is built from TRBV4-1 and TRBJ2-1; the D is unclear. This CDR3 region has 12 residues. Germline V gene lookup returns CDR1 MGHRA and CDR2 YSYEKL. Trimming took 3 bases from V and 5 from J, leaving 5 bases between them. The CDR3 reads CASSHPDNEQFF. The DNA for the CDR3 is TGCGCCAGCAGCCACCCGGACAATGAGCAGTTCTTC.

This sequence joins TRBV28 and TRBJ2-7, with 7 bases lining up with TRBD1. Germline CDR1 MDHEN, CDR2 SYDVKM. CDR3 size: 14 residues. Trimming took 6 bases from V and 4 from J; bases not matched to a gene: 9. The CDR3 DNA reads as TGTGCCAGCAGGGAGACAGGGAGTAGATACGAGCAGTACTTC. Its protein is CASRETGSRYEQYF.

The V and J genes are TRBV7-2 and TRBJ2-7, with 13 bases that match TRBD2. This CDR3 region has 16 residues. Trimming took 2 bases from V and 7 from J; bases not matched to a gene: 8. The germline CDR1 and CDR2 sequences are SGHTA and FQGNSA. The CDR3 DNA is TGTGCCAGCAGCTTAAGGCGAGGACTAGCGGGAGAAGAGCAGTACTTC. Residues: CASSLRRGLAGEEQYF.

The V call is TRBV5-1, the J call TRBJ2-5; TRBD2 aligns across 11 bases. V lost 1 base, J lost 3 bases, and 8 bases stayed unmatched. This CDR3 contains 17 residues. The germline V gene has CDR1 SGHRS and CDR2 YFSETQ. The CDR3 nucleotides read TGCGCCAGCAGCTTGAGTGTAGCGGGAGGGCCTGAAGAGACCCAGTACTTC. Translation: CASSLSVAGGPEETQYF.

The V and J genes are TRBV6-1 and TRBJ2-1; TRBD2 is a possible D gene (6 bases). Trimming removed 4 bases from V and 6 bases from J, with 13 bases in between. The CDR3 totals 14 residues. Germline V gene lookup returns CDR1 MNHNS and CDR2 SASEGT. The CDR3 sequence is CASSGLALANEQFF. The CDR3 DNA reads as TGTGCCAGCAGTGGGCTGGCACTAGCCAATGAGCAGTTCTTC.

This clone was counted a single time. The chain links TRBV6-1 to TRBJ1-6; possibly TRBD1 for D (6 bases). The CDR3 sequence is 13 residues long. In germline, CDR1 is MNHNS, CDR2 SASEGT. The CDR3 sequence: CANGQFYNSPLHF. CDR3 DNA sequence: TGTGCAAATGGACAGTTCTATAATTCACCCCTCCACTTT.

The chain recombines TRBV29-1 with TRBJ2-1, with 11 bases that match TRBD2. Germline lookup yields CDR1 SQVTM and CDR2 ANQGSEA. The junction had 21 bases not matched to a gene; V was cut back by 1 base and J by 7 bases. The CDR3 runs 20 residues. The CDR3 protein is CSVEALSGGAPAPIGNEQFF. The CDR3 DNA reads TGCAGCGTTGAAGCTCTTAGCGGGGGGGCCCCTGCGCCTATCGGAAATGAGCAGTTCTTC.

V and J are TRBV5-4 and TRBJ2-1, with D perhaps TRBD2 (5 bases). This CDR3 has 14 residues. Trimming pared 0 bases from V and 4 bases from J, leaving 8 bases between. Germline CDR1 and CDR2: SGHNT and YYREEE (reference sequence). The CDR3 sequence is CASSLAGSYNEQFF. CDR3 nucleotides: TGTGCCAGCAGCTTGGCGGGATCTTACAATGAGCAGTTCTTC.

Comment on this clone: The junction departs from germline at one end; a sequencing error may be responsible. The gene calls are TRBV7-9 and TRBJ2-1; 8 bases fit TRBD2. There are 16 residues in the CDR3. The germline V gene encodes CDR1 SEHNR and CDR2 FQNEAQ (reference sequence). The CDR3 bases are TGTTCCAGCAGCTTATCGGCGGGGGGCCTCTACAATGAGCAGTTCTTC. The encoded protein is CSSSLSAGGLYNEQFF.

The CDR3 reads CASSQGRREGTNYGYTF. The CDR3 DNA sequence: TGCGCCAGCAGCCAGGGCCGACGGGAGGGGACTAACTATGGCTACACCTTC. V usage is TRBV4-3 and J usage is TRBJ1-2; possibly TRBD1 for D (5 bases). The V gene lost 3 bases and the J gene lost 0 bases, with 17 bases spanning the gap. Per germline, CDR1 LGHNA and CDR2 YSLEER. The CDR3 runs 17 residues.

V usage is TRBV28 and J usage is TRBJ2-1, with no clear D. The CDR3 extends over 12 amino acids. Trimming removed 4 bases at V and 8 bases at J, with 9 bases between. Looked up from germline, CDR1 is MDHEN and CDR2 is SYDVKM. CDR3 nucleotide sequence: TGTGCCAGCAGTTCCCATGTGTATGAGCAGTTCTTC. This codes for CASSSHVYEQFF.

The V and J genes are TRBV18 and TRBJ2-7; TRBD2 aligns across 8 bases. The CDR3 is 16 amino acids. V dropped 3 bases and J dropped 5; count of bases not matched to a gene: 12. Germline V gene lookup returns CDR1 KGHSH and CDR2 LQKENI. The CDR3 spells CASSPRLREGPHEQYF. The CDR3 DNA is TGTGCCAGCTCACCTAGATTACGGGAGGGCCCCCACGAGCAGTACTTC.

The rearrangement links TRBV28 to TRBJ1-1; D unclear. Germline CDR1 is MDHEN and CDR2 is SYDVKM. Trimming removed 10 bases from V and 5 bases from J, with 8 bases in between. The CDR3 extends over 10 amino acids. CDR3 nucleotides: TGTGCCACCATCGAGACTGAAGCTTTCTTT. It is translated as CATIETEAFF.

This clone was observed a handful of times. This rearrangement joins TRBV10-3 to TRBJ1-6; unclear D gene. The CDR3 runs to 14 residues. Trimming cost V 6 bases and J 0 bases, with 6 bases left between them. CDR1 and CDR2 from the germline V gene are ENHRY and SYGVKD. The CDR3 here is CAIRQSSYNSPLHF. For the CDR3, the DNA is TGTGCCATCAGACAGAGCTCCTATAATTCACCCCTCCACTTT.

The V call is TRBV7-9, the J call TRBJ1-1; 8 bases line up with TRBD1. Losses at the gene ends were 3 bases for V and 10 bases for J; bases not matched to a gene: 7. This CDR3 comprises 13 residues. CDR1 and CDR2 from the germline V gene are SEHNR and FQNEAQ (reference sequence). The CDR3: CASSLAGGGVAFF. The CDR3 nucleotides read TGTGCCAGCAGCTTGGCAGGGGGCGGGGTAGCTTTCTTT.

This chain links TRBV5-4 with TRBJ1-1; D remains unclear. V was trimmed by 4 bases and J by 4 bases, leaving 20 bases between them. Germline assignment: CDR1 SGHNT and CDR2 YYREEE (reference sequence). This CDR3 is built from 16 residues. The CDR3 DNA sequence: TGTGCCAGCAGCCGAGGCGGGGTTGGGTCTGTCACTGAAGCTTTCTTT. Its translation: CASSRGGVGSVTEAFF.

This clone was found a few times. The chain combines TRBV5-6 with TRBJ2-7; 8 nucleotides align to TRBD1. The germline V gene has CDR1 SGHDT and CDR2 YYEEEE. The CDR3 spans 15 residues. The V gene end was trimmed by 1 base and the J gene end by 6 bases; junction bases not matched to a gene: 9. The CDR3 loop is CASSLSETGAREQYF. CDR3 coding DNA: TGTGCCAGCAGCTTGTCGGAGACAGGGGCACGCGAGCAGTACTTC.

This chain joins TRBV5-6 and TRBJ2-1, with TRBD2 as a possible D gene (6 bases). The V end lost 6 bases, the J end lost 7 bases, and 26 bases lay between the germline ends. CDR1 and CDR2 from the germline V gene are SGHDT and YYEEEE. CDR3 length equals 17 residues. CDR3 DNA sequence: TGTGCCAGCATGCGGCGGGGTACAAGGACGGGTCGTAATGAGCAGTTCTTC. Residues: CASMRRGTRTGRNEQFF.

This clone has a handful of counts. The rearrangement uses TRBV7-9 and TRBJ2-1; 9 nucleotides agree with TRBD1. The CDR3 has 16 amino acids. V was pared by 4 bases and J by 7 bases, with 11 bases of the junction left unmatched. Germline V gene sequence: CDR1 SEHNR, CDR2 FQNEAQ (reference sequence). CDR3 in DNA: TGTGCCAGCAGCTCCCTGGACAGGGGTTTGCGAAATGAGCAGTTCTTC. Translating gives CASSSLDRGLRNEQFF.

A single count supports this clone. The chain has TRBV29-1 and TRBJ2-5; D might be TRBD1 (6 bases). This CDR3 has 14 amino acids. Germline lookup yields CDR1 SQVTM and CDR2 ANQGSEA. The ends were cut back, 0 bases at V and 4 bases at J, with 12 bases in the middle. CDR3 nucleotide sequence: TGCAGCGTTGAAGAAGGACAGTTGGGAGAGACCCAGTACTTC. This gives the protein CSVEEGQLGETQYF.

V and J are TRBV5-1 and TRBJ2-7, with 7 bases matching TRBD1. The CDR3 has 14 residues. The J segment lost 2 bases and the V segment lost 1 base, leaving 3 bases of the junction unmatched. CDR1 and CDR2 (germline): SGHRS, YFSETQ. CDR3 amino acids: CASSLYRGPYEQYF. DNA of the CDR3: TGCGCCAGCAGCTTGTACAGGGGCCCCTACGAGCAGTACTTC.

Here the CDR3 DNA reads TGTGCCTGGAGTGTAAGGAGGTCGGCAGCTTTCTTT. It specifies CAWSVRRSAAFF. V gene TRBV30 combines with J gene TRBJ1-1; D is ambiguous. The CDR3 covers 12 residues. The ends were cut back, 0 bases at V and 10 bases at J, with 12 bases in the middle. The V gene's germline CDR1 is GTSNPN and CDR2 SVGIG (reference sequence).

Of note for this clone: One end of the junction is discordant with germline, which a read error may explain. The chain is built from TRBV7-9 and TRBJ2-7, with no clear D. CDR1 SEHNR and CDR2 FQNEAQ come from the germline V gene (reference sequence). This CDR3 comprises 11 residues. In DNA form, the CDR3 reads TGTTCCAGCAGCCCTCTTTACGAGCAGTACTTC. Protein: CSSSPLYEQYF.

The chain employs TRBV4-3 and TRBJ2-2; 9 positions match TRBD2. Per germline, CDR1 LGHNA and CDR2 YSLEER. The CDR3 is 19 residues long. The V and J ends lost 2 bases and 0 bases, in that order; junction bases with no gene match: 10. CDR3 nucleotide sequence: TGCGCCAGCAGCCAACAAACGCTAGCGGGGCGATCGAACACCGGGGAGCTGTTTTTT. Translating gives CASSQQTLAGRSNTGELFF.

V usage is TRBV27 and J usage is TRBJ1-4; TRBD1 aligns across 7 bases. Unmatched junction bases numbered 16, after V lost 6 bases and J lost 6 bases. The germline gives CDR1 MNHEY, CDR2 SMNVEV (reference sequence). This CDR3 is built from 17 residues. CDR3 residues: CASSHESRGAGDEKLFF. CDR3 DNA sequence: TGTGCCAGCAGCCACGAGTCCAGGGGGGCTGGTGATGAAAAACTGTTTTTT.